This T cell receptor beta chain was captured by sequencing in a study of T cell responses to AZD1222 COVID-19 vaccine (dated by TCRdb to the early 2020s). About the study as a whole: Because spike-specific TCR depth and breadth did not differ between the two schedules, AZD1222 recipients who got a second dose at roughly 4 weeks were pooled with those who got a second dose at roughly 12 weeks. Trial participants were enrolled into age subgroups of 18-55, 56-69 and 70-plus years, which contained about 150, 27 and 61 TCR-sequenced participants, respectively. A total of 230 to 250 trial participants underwent TCR sequencing, of whom some 200 had received two doses of AZD1222 and roughly 26 had received two doses of the MenACWY control vaccine.

The time point label for this specimen denotes: baseline before first vaccination. The vaccinee samples were drawn from two UK trials, COV001 and COV002, one of which was a single-blind randomized controlled phase 2/3 trial testing AZD1222 (ChAdOx1 nCoV-19) in healthy adults. For TCRbeta chain sequencing, PBMC samples from trial participants were taken at day 0 and at day 28 after the second dose. The CDR3 regions of human TCRbeta chains were analyzed by immunosequencing. The study's processing was this. Repertoire TCRs were matched against a reference library of SARS-CoV-2-specific TCRs generated with the MIRA antigen-specificity platform. Breadth meant the fraction of unique TCRs that were SARS-CoV-2-associated, whereas depth meant the fraction of total T cells that were SARS-CoV-2-associated. Using the MIRA data, every spike-specific TCR was mapped to the spike region that the TCR reacted to and assigned to either a CD4 or a CD8 class. Log10-transformed breadth and depth values were compared by one-way ANOVA with Sidak's multiple comparisons tests. TCRdb mirrors the immuneACCESS table, restricted to in-frame sequences. Some clones are absent from its copies; in checked studies, under half trace to an unresolved V gene, and the reason for the others is unknown. Clonal size and the V and J genes are those of that table, whereas D and trimming came from the DNA. The sample yields 40,000 to 45,000 clones; about 83% were counted once. Of the sample, over 40% is held by the ten largest clones.

The trim is 0 bases for V and 2 bases for J, with a gap of 14 bases between the germline ends. Looking up the germline V gene (reference sequence) yields CDR1 MNHEY and CDR2 SMNVEV. The CDR3 numbers 17 residues from cysteine through phenylalanine. Here the CDR3 DNA is all that survives: 51 bases in frame from base 1. Results the study describes overall, beyond this receptor: The 56-69-year group was small, and its depth increase did not reach significance, likely because of low power. Because no day 14 peak-response samples were available, the repertoires could be characterized only after the peak T cell response. Reportedly, almost half of the unique spike-specific TCRs recognized epitopes lying outside the regions that are mutated in the B.1.351 and B.1.1.7 variants. Participants were mostly white British, with more females than males. The authors suggested clonal diversity may have been underestimated. Conclusions about previously exposed vaccinees were limited because only 6 or 7 AZD1222 recipients were SARS-CoV-2 seropositive at baseline. Vaccine-associated CD4 TCRs spanned the whole spike protein, with dominant responses in regions 160-218 and 743-854. After two AZD1222 doses, spike-specific TCR breadth and depth were significantly higher than at day 0 and than in MenACWY recipients.

On this clone: Its antigen remains unidentified. Base qualities were left out, and no much larger clone turns up one base away.

The sequenced sample was peripheral blood, obtained on day 0 of AZD1222 vaccination. This receptor was taken from an adult in good health. The chain couples TRBV27 to TRBJ1-5; the D segment cannot be called with confidence. Here is the DNA: TGTGCCAGCAGTTTATCTTGGGGTCCCCCGGGCAATCAGCCCCAGCATTTT. It codes for CASSLSWGPPGNQPQHF.